The next 28 T cell receptor beta chains were all read from a single sample in a study of identical twins. TCRdb re-derived calls from the 5' RACE reads in MiXCR, one entry per CDR3 protein. The data show around 220,000 distinct CDR3 sequences, about 10% seen once. Material for sequencing was memory T cells sorted from blood. The receptor set was obtained from a man aged 50-60 years in good health.

In its sample, this clonotype was seen many times. The chain recombines TRBV30 with TRBJ2-6; D uncertain. Between the trimmed V and J ends, which lost 5 bases and 6 bases, there was a span of 8 bases. The germline V gene encodes CDR1 GTSNPN and CDR2 SVGIG (reference sequence). The CDR3 consists of 12 residues. The CDR3 coding sequence is TGTGCCTGGTCCATTAAGGCCAACGTCCTGACTTTC. This encodes CAWSIKANVLTF.

Points on this clonotype: A read error may explain this, as a much larger clone is one base away. The chain employs TRBV12-3 or TRBV12-4 and TRBJ1-1; TRBD1 is a possible D gene (5 bases). The length of the CDR3 is 17 residues. V lost 2 bases to trimming and J lost 0 bases, with 16 bases between them. CDR3 in amino acids: CASSLLLTKDMNTEAFF. The DNA for the CDR3 is TGTGCCAGCAGTTTACTTCTTACCAAGGACATGAACACTGAAGCTTTCTTT.

The sample holds many counts of this clonotype. The chain employs TRBV28 and TRBJ2-7, with 11 nucleotides matching TRBD2. V lost 2 bases and J lost 1; bases outside the gene matches: 13. The CDR3 contains 19 residues. CDR1 is MDHEN, CDR2 SYDVKM, per germline. CDR3 loop: CASSLSFSGLAGGSYEQYF. DNA for the CDR3: TGTGCCAGCAGTTTAAGTTTCTCTGGGCTAGCGGGGGGATCCTACGAGCAGTACTTC.

This clonotype was seen many times. This chain connects TRBV12-3 or TRBV12-4 to TRBJ2-7, with D unclear. The V and J ends lost 2 bases and 7 bases respectively, with 15 bases between them. This CDR3 region has 14 residues. CDR3 nucleotide sequence: TGTGCCAGCAGTTTACCATCTCCCGCTAGGGAGCAGTACTTC. Translation gives CASSLPSPAREQYF.

V gene TRBV10-3 combines with J gene TRBJ2-7, with TRBD2 matching 9 bases. Germline V gives CDR1 ENHRY, CDR2 SYGVKD. The CDR3 covers 16 residues. The ends lost 1 base at V and 1 base at J; junction bases unmatched: 5. The CDR3 DNA is TGTGCCATCAGTGAGTGGGTAGCGGGGGAGTCCTACGAGCAGTACTTC. This sequence encodes CAISEWVAGESYEQYF.

The genes are TRBV20-1 and TRBJ1-2; 9 bases match TRBD1. Germline-derived CDR1 and CDR2 are DFQATT and SNEGSKA (reference sequence). The CDR3 has 15 residues. V shed 1 base and J 4 bases; nucleotides not matched to a gene: 7. CDR3: CSARVGDRAAYGYTF. CDR3 DNA: TGCAGTGCTAGAGTTGGGGACAGGGCTGCCTATGGCTACACCTTC.

This clonotype was counted between two and nine times. V usage is TRBV5-1 and J usage is TRBJ2-2; 10 bases are a match to TRBD1. The V gene end was trimmed by 4 bases and the J gene end by 4 bases; junction bases not matched to a gene: 4. The CDR3 runs 15 residues. Germline CDR1 reads SGHRS; CDR2 reads YFSETQ. Written as DNA, the CDR3 is TGCGCCAGCAGCGGGGACAGGGGTGTCACCGGGGAGCTGTTTTTT. Translating it yields CASSGDRGVTGELFF.

This clonotype was seen at least ten times. The rearrangement uses TRBV7-8 and TRBJ2-7, with D unclear. The ends were cut back, 5 bases at V and 0 bases at J, with 11 bases in the middle. Germline CDR1 reads SGHVS; CDR2 reads FQNEAQ. This CDR3 comprises 14 residues. CDR3 nucleotide sequence: TGTGCCAGCAGCCCTGGTCGCCTCTCCTACGAGCAGTACTTC. This sequence encodes CASSPGRLSYEQYF.

This chain joins TRBV20-1 and TRBJ2-5, with 7 nucleotides matching TRBD2. The CDR3 length is 14 residues. The germline V gene encodes CDR1 DFQATT and CDR2 SNEGSKA (reference sequence). J was trimmed by 5 bases and V by 2 bases; bases with no gene match: 8. CDR3 nucleotides: TGCAGTGCTAGATTTATCGGGAGGCAGGAGACCCAGTACTTC. Protein: CSARFIGRQETQYF.

This clonotype occurred a few times. The chain recombines TRBV7-9 with TRBJ2-3; tentative D call: TRBD1 (6 bases). The germline V gene encodes CDR1 SEHNR and CDR2 FQNEAQ (reference sequence). V lost 6 bases and J 2 bases, leaving 18 bases between the germline ends. The CDR3 is 16 amino acids. The CDR3 loop reads CASSPTGISSTDTQYF. The DNA for the CDR3 is TGTGCCAGCAGTCCTACAGGGATAAGTTCCACAGATACGCAGTATTTT.

The V gene is TRBV20-1, the J gene TRBJ2-7, with D uncertain. Germline V gene data show CDR1 as DFQATT and CDR2 as SNEGSKA (reference sequence). The CDR3 sequence is 14 residues long. The V end lost 4 bases, the J end lost 4 bases, and 17 bases lay between the germline ends. CDR3 sequence reads: CSATSGGPVYEQYF. The CDR3 nucleotides are TGCAGTGCTACCTCGGGCGGCCCCGTTTACGAGCAGTACTTC.

This clonotype was recorded many times. The gene calls are TRBV7-9 and TRBJ1-1; D possibly corresponds to TRBD1 (5 bases). There are 15 residues in the CDR3. With 2 bases removed from V and 7 bases from J, the gap between germline ends came to 17 bases. The germline gives CDR1 SEHNR, CDR2 FQNEAQ (reference sequence). The CDR3, as DNA: TGTGCCAGCAGCTTAATTTCGGGGGTCCAACTTGAAGCTTTCTTT. It is translated as CASSLISGVQLEAFF.

This clonotype was counted only a few times. The chain uses TRBV5-6 and TRBJ2-7; 8 nucleotides align to TRBD2. This CDR3 spans 15 amino acids. V trimming: 2 bases; J trimming: 1 base; junction bases outside the gene matches: 5. Per germline, CDR1 SGHDT and CDR2 YYEEEE. In nucleotides, the CDR3 is TGTGCCAGCAGCTTTATAGCGGGACATTCCTACGAGCAGTACTTC. It is translated as CASSFIAGHSYEQYF.

This clonotype was seen ten or more times. The chain links TRBV12-3 or TRBV12-4 to TRBJ2-6; 7 nucleotides line up with TRBD2. The CDR3 is 17 residues long. Trimming cost V 6 bases and J 2 bases; bases outside gene matches: 10. CDR3 DNA sequence: TGTGCCAGCAGACGTCGGGGGGTAAGGGCTGGGGCCAACGTCCTGACTTTC. As protein: CASRRRGVRAGANVLTF.

This clonotype was observed a few times. The chain carries TRBV4-1 and TRBJ2-7, with D tentatively TRBD1 (5 bases). V was pared by 1 base and J by 5 bases, with 12 bases between. Germline V gene sequence: CDR1 MGHRA, CDR2 YSYEKL. The CDR3 has 14 residues. CDR3 sequence reads: CASSQVVRANEQYF. DNA for the CDR3: TGCGCCAGCAGCCAAGTCGTCAGGGCAAACGAGCAGTACTTC.

There are many counts of this clonotype. The chain combines TRBV21-1 with TRBJ1-3; the table's TRBD1 call for D was not verified on the DNA. TRBV21-1 is designated a pseudogene. CDR3 length: 15 amino acids. For the CDR3, the DNA is TGTGCCAGCAGCAAAGGGGCCGGGACATCTCACACCATATATTTT. Residues: CASSKGAGTSHTIYF.

This clonotype was seen many times. The chain uses TRBV3-1 and TRBJ2-2; 9 nucleotides line up with TRBD2. This CDR3 has 16 residues. V was clipped by 0 bases and J by 5 bases; unmatched bases: 4. CDR1 and CDR2 from the germline V gene are LGHDT and YNNKEL (reference sequence). CDR3 bases: TGTGCCAGCAGCCAAGATAGCGGGAGTTGGACCGGGGAGCTGTTTTTT. This translates into CASSQDSGSWTGELFF.

The rearrangement joins TRBV5-6 to TRBJ2-7; 10 bases fit TRBD1. The length of the CDR3 is 14 residues. The V segment lost 5 bases and the J segment 4 bases; nucleotides outside the gene matches: 6. Germline-derived CDR1 and CDR2 are SGHDT and YYEEEE. CDR3 region: CASSRRQGAYEQYF. The DNA of the CDR3 is TGTGCCAGCAGTAGAAGACAGGGGGCTTACGAGCAGTACTTC.

This clonotype was picked up many times. V usage is TRBV6-1 and J usage is TRBJ1-2; D remains ambiguous. The CDR3 totals 13 residues. V gave up 6 bases and J gave up 6 bases, with 14 bases separating them. Germline loops: CDR1 MNHNS, CDR2 SASEGT. CDR3 bases: TGTGCCAGCAGCCCCCGGAAAGAGAATGGCTACACCTTC. Its protein is CASSPRKENGYTF.

The CDR3 region has the DNA TGTGCCAGCAGCCACCCCAGGGGAATCGGGGGCTATGGCTACACCTTC. As protein: CASSHPRGIGGYGYTF. This chain joins TRBV11-2 and TRBJ1-2; D possibly corresponds to TRBD1 (6 bases). Deletions cut 5 bases from V and 4 bases from J, with 20 bases between. Germline V CDR1 and CDR2: SGHAT, FQNNGV. CDR3 length: 16 residues.

This clonotype was picked up a small number of times. The rearrangement links TRBV27 to TRBJ2-3; 11 bases agree with TRBD2. Germline assignment: CDR1 MNHEY and CDR2 SMNVEV (reference sequence). The V and J ends lost 6 bases and 3 bases, in that order; junction bases with no gene match: 5. The CDR3 is made up of 15 amino acids. The CDR3, as DNA: TGTGCCAGCAGCATAGCGGGGGGGGCTACAGATACGCAGTATTTT. Protein product: CASSIAGGATDTQYF.

This clonotype was observed many times. The rearrangement joins TRBV2 to TRBJ1-4; tentatively, D is TRBD1 (5 bases). Trimming cost V 6 bases and J 3 bases, with 14 bases left between them. Germline V gene data show CDR1 as SNHLY and CDR2 as FYNNEI. This CDR3 spans 15 amino acids. CDR3: CASRRGPGSNEKLFF. The CDR3 DNA follows: TGTGCCAGCAGACGGGGCCCGGGGTCTAATGAAAAACTGTTTTTT.

The V call is TRBV20-1, the J call TRBJ2-5; no clear D gene. Trimming took off 0 bases at V and 1 base at J, with 9 bases between the two ends. CDR3 length: 14 amino acids. Germline values: CDR1 DFQATT, CDR2 SNEGSKA (reference sequence). As DNA, the CDR3 is TGCAGTGCTAGAGAATATATCTCCCAAGAGACCCAGTACTTC. This gives the protein CSAREYISQETQYF.

This chain links TRBV25-1 with TRBJ2-7, with D perhaps assigned TRBD1 or TRBD2 (5 bases each). Trimming took 5 bases from V and 11 from J, leaving 19 bases between them. This CDR3 region has 13 residues. Germline CDR1 and CDR2: MGHDK and SYGVNS. In DNA, the CDR3 is TGTGCCAGCAGTATCGGGACGTTTAAAGAAAAGTACTTC. Translated, it gives CASSIGTFKEKYF.

This clonotype was observed at least ten times. V is TRBV27 and J is TRBJ2-1, with D possibly matching TRBD1 (5 bases). The CDR3 contains 14 residues. Trimming pared 0 bases from V and 7 bases from J, leaving 10 bases between. Germline V gives CDR1 MNHEY, CDR2 SMNVEV (reference sequence). CDR3: CASSLSQGWNEQFF. The CDR3 DNA is TGTGCCAGCAGTTTATCGCAGGGATGGAATGAGCAGTTCTTC.

The table lists this clonotype with a count of one. V gene TRBV5-1 combines with J gene TRBJ2-7, with 11 bases fitting TRBD1. The CDR3 spans 14 residues. CDR1 and CDR2 from the germline V gene are SGHRS and YFSETQ. V trimming: 7 bases; J trimming: 6 bases; junction bases outside the gene matches: 9. CDR3 loop: CASRLGTGGSEQYF. The CDR3 nucleotides are TGCGCCAGCCGATTAGGGACAGGGGGTTCCGAGCAGTACTTC.

This clonotype showed up many times. The chain combines TRBV21-1 with TRBJ2-1; whether TRBD1, the table's D call, matches the DNA was not checked. TRBV21-1 is an annotated pseudogene. CDR3 length equals 13 residues. As DNA, the CDR3 is TGTGCCAGCAGCAAACTCACAGGGGGTTCACAGTTCTTC. Amino acid sequence: CASSKLTGGSQFF.

This clonotype was seen a few times. The rearrangement uses TRBV20-1 and TRBJ2-3; unclear D gene. Between the trimmed V and J ends, which lost 3 bases and 3 bases, there was a span of 19 bases. The germline V gene encodes CDR1 DFQATT and CDR2 SNEGSKA (reference sequence). The CDR3 consists of 16 residues. As DNA, the CDR3 is TGCAGTGCTAGTCCGTCTGAGGCAGGTCTTACAGATACGCAGTATTTT. Protein sequence: CSASPSEAGLTDTQYF.